This TCR beta chain emerged from a study of T and B cells in COVID-19 patients. V gave up 8 bases and J gave up 7 bases; unmatched junction bases: 6. The CDR3 has 14 residues. CDR1 is ENHRY and CDR2 is SYGVKD in the germline V gene. Each TRB amplification used about 250-550 ng of genomic DNA from blood. TRB rearrangements were amplified by multiplex PCR with BIOMED2 TRB-A/B primers. TCRdb independently ran MiXCR on the multiplex PCR reads; one entry per CDR3 protein. This sample carries around 25,000 distinct CDR3 sequences, roughly 33% of them seen once, and the ten largest clones take under 2%. The chain carries TRBV10-3 and TRBJ1-6; 9 bases match TRBD1. Input material: blood. The sequence was obtained from a human donor who had recovered from COVID-19. The CDR3 region is CAIAPGQGNSPLHF. The DNA of the CDR3 is TGTGCCATCGCCCCCGGACAGGGGAATTCACCCCTCCACTTT.